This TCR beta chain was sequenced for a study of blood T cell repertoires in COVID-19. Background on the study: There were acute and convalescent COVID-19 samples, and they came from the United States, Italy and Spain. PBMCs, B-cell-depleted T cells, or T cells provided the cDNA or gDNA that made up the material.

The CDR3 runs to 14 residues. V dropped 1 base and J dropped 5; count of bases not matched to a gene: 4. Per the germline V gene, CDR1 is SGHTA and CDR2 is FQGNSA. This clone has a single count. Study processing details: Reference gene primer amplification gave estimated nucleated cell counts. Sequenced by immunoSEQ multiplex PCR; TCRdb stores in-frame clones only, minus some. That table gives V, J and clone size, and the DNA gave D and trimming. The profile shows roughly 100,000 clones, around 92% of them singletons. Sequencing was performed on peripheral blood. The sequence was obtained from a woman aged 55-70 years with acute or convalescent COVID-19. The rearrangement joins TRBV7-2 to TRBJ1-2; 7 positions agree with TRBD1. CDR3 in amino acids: CASSLGSGGYGYTF. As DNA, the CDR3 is TGTGCCAGCAGCTTAGGTTCAGGGGGTTATGGCTACACCTTC.